This T cell receptor beta chain appears in the sequencing data of a study of response to subunit inactivated influenza vaccine. Study findings and constraints: It was the authors' suggestion that each seasonal influenza vaccination recruits few new T cells.

Using its own MiXCR run on the RT-PCR reads, TCRdb lists one record per CDR3 protein. The sample records under 500,000 distinct CDR3 sequences, over 9.5% being singletons. Points on this clonotype: Its antigen is not identified.

Germline V gives CDR1 LNHNV, CDR2 YYDKDF (reference sequence). The V gene end was trimmed by 5 bases and the J gene end by 4 bases; junction bases not matched to a gene: 7. The CDR3 loop spans 16 amino acids. The sample consisted of PBMCs from blood, taken roughly 6 weeks after vaccination. This clonotype originated in a man in his forties or fifties who received an inactivated influenza vaccine. The chain is built from TRBV15 and TRBJ2-3, with 12 positions matching TRBD1. The CDR3 reads CATSARDRGHADTQYF. CDR3 in DNA: TGTGCCACCAGCGCTAGGGACAGGGGGCATGCAGATACGCAGTATTTT.